A single sample gave rise to the 15 T cell receptor beta chains below, sequenced in a study of blood T cell repertoires in COVID-19. Generated by immunoSEQ multiplex PCR, the TCRdb table keeps only in-frame clones and is missing some. The repertoire holds roughly 11,000 clones, with over 80% as singletons. Sample: peripheral blood. The receptors derive from a human donor in a cohort sampled during active COVID-19.

The chain links TRBV7-9 to TRBJ2-1, with D possibly being TRBD2 (7 bases). The CDR3 runs 17 residues. The ends were cut back, 2 bases at V and 0 bases at J, with 14 bases in the middle. The germline CDR1 and CDR2 sequences are SEHNR and FQNEAQ (reference sequence). In DNA, the CDR3 is TGTGCCAGCAGCTTACGTGGGGGGGCCTTCTCCTACAATGAGCAGTTCTTC. Protein product: CASSLRGGAFSYNEQFF.

V is TRBV6-5 and J is TRBJ2-7; a possible D gene is TRBD1 (5 bases). CDR3 size: 16 residues. Looked up from germline, CDR1 is MNHEY and CDR2 is SVGAGI. V was pared by 0 bases and J by 1 base, with 13 bases between. The CDR3 nucleotides are TGTGCCAGCAGTTACTCTACAGGTCTAAGGTCCTACGAGCAGTACTTC. Translation gives CASSYSTGLRSYEQYF.

The chain is built from TRBV7-9 and TRBJ2-7, with TRBD1 matching 9 bases. Germline CDR1 reads SEHNR; CDR2 reads FQNEAQ (reference sequence). V lost 4 bases to trimming and J lost 3 bases; unmatched junction nucleotides: 4. The CDR3 contains 14 residues. The CDR3 DNA reads as TGTGCCAGCAGCTCGACAGGGGGGGGCTACGAGCAGTACTTC. Protein product: CASSSTGGGYEQYF.

The chain recombines TRBV6-5 with TRBJ1-2, with 7 bases lining up with TRBD1. Looked up from germline, CDR1 is MNHEY and CDR2 is SVGAGI. The CDR3 runs 16 residues. After removal of 1 base from V and 6 bases from J, the junction contained 11 bases not matched to a gene. The CDR3 here is CASSYLLRDRRDGYTF. Written as DNA, the CDR3 is TGTGCCAGCAGTTACTTGCTCCGGGACAGACGAGATGGCTACACCTTC.

The chain has TRBV11-1 and TRBJ1-2, with a tentative D call TRBD1 (5 bases). The CDR3 contains 15 residues. Germline loops: CDR1 SGHAT, CDR2 FQDESV (reference sequence). Trimming shortened V by 2 bases and J by 7 bases, and 17 bases separated the two germline ends. CDR3 residues: CASSLKPLDGGGYTF. The CDR3 DNA sequence: TGTGCCAGCAGCTTAAAACCGCTCGACGGGGGTGGCTACACCTTC.

J is TRBJ1-2 and V is TRBV5-6; 8 bases line up with TRBD1. The germline V gene encodes CDR1 SGHDT and CDR2 YYEEEE. J lost 3 bases, V lost 5 bases, and 9 bases had no gene match. This CDR3 has 15 amino acids. The DNA for the CDR3 is TGTGCCAGCAGATACCCAGGGGGCGCGGACTATGGCTACACCTTC. Translating gives CASRYPGGADYGYTF.

In its sample, this clone was seen a few times. V is TRBV3-1 (or the pseudogene TRBV3-2) and J is TRBJ1-3, with D maybe TRBD1 (5 bases). Trimming pared 3 bases from V and 4 bases from J, leaving 10 bases between. Germline CDR1 reads LGHDT; CDR2 reads YNNKEL (reference sequence). The CDR3 has 14 amino acids. As DNA, the CDR3 is TGTGCCAGCAGCCAGGGAGGGGTAGGAAACACCATATATTTT. Its translation is CASSQGGVGNTIYF.

This chain links TRBV2 with TRBJ1-3, with D perhaps TRBD1 (5 bases). Trimming stripped 2 bases from V and 0 bases from J, with 11 bases between. CDR1 and CDR2 (germline): SNHLY, FYNNEI. The CDR3 is made up of 16 amino acids. The CDR3 is CASSEFGGPSGNTIYF. CDR3 nucleotides: TGTGCCAGCAGTGAATTCGGGGGACCCTCTGGAAACACCATATATTTT.

A single count supports this clone. This chain links TRBV12-2 with TRBJ1-4; the table calls TRBD1, which could not be checked here. TRBV12-2 is an annotated pseudogene. This CDR3 spans 14 amino acids. The CDR3: CASRQGSTNEKLFF. DNA of the CDR3: TGTGCAAGTCGGCAGGGCTCAACTAATGAAAAACTGTTTTTT.

CDR3 residues: CASSPSIQGNGYTF. CDR3 bases: TGTGCCAGCTCACCATCCATCCAGGGGAATGGCTACACCTTC. The gene calls are TRBV18 and TRBJ1-2; D might be TRBD1 (6 bases). CDR1 and CDR2 (germline): KGHSH, LQKENI. Trimming stripped 2 bases from V and 6 bases from J, with 13 bases between. The CDR3 runs to 14 residues.

This clone has only one observation. The rearrangement joins TRBV5-1 to TRBJ1-3, with D uncertain. The germline V gene has CDR1 SGHRS and CDR2 YFSETQ. V gave up 0 bases and J gave up 2 bases, with 9 bases separating them. The CDR3 covers 15 residues. The DNA of the CDR3 is TGCGCCAGCAGCTTGGCCTTGGCGGCTGGAAACACCATATATTTT. Its translation is CASSLALAAGNTIYF. Based on the CDR3 plus reference TRBV5-1 and TRBJ1-3, the full variable domain is KAGVTQTPRYLIKTRGQQVTLSCSPISGHRSVSWYQQTPGQGLQFLFEYFSETQRNKGNFPGRFSGRQFSNSRSEMNVSTLELGDSALYLCASSLALAAGNTIYFGEGSWLTVV.

The chain has TRBV2 and TRBJ1-2, with D unclear. Germline CDR1 SNHLY, CDR2 FYNNEI. The V gene lost 4 bases and the J gene lost 1 base, with 16 bases spanning the gap. The CDR3 totals 16 residues. The CDR3 region has the DNA TGTGCCAGCAGTGTGGGCACTTTCCTTGTTAACTATGGCTACACCTTC. The encoded protein is CASSVGTFLVNYGYTF. Combining the CDR3 with reference TRBV2 and TRBJ1-2 gives the whole variable domain EPEVTQTPSHQVTQMGQEVILRCVPISNHLYFYWYRQILGQKVEFLVSFYNNEISEKSEIFDDQFSVERPDGSNFTLKIRSTKLEDSAMYFCASSVGTFLVNYGYTFGSGTRLTVV.

The chain combines TRBV5-1 with TRBJ1-6; TRBD1 aligns across 8 bases. V lost 2 bases and J lost 10; bases outside the gene matches: 5. CDR3 size: 14 residues. Germline CDR1 SGHRS, CDR2 YFSETQ. CDR3 sequence (DNA): TGCGCCAGCAGCTTAATGGACAGGGAATCACCCCTCCACTTT. Translation gives CASSLMDRESPLHF.

The rearrangement uses TRBV7-3 and TRBJ2-1, with TRBD2 identical over 11 bases. The ends lost 5 bases at V and 10 bases at J; junction bases unmatched: 19. CDR1 SGHTA and CDR2 FQGTGA come from the germline V gene. The CDR3 has 18 amino acids. CDR3 loop: CASSPSRRVAGGRGEQFF. In DNA, the CDR3 is TGTGCCAGCAGCCCCTCTCGTCGAGTAGCGGGGGGGCGAGGGGAGCAGTTCTTC. Supplemented by reference TRBV7-3 and TRBJ2-1, the full variable domain reads GAGVSQTPSNKVTEKGKYVELRCDPISGHTALYWYRQSLGQGPEFLIYFQGTGAADDSGLPNDRFFAVRPEGSVSTLKIQRTERGDSAVYLCASSPSRRVAGGRGEQFFGPGTRLTVL.

This clone was seen a single time. The chain combines TRBV2 with TRBJ1-6; TRBD1 aligns across 8 bases. V was pared by 5 bases and J by 9 bases, with 6 bases of the junction left unmatched. Germline V gives CDR1 SNHLY, CDR2 FYNNEI. CDR3 length: 14 residues. CDR3 coding DNA: TGTGCCAGCAGTATCACAGGGGGAGGTTCACCCCTCCACTTT. Encoded protein: CASSITGGGSPLHF. Looking up the rest from reference TRBV2 and TRBJ1-6 gives the full variable domain: EPEVTQTPSHQVTQMGQEVILRCVPISNHLYFYWYRQILGQKVEFLVSFYNNEISEKSEIFDDQFSVERPDGSNFTLKIRSTKLEDSAMYFCASSITGGGSPLHFGNGTRLTVT.